These T cell receptor beta chains were read from a single sample in a study of blood T cell repertoires in COVID-19. Method: immunoSEQ multiplex PCR; TCRdb's copy keeps in-frame clones and lacks some. The sample lists 160,000 or so clones; about 80% were seen once. Sample: peripheral blood. The receptor source for this set is a man in his fifties or sixties with acute or convalescent COVID-19. The CDR3 runs from the conserved cysteine through the conserved F or W. A D gene is named only where the DNA matches it firmly. Clone size appears in some rows only: once, few, many, or a class for an expanded clone.

- TRBJ2-7 TRBV7-2 TRBD2 TGTGCCAGCAGCTTAATGCCGGGAGGAGCCTACGAGCAGTACTTC CASSLMPGGAYEQYF
- TRBJ1-5 TRBV7-7 TRBD1 TGTGCCGGATCGACAGGGGGCGAAAGGAGGAATCAGCCCCAGCATTTT CAGSTGGERRNQPQHF
- TRBJ2-6 TRBV30 - TGTGCCTGGAGTGTAGGGGGTGGGGCCAACGTCCTGACTTTC CAWSVGGGANVLTF
- TRBJ2-7 TRBV11-3 TRBD2 TGTGCCAGCAGTTCTAGCGGGAGGTCTTACTTC CASSSSGRSYF
few TRBJ1-1 TRBV11-2 - TGTGCCAGCAGCTTAAGGGGCGGGGGGAACACTGAAGCTTTCTTT CASSLRGGGNTEAFF
once TRBJ2-7 TRBV7-2 TRBD2 TGTGCCAGCAGTCTAGGATGGGGGGAGGGCCCCCGCGAGCAGTACTTC CASSLGWGEGPREQYF
- TRBJ2-2 TRBV4-2 - TGTGCCAGCAGTCAGTCGTCCACCGGGGAGCTGTTTTTT CASSQSSTGELFF
- TRBJ1-6 TRBV4-1 TRBD1 TGCGCCAGCAGCCAGAGGGGGACAGGGGGCTATAATTCACCCCTCCACTTT CASSQRGTGGYNSPLHF
- TRBJ2-3 TRBV9 - TGTGCCAGCAGCCTGCCTCGAGGTGGGGAGGGCACAGATACGCAGTATTTT CASSLPRGGEGTDTQYF
- TRBJ2-7 TRBV19 TRBD1 TGTGCCAGTTATCGACAGGGTCCCTCCTCCTACGAGCAGTACTTC CASYRQGPSSYEQYF
- TRBJ2-1 TRBV7-6 TRBD1 TGTGCCAGCAGCTTTCAGGGGGTAGCCTACAATGAGCAGTTCTTC CASSFQGVAYNEQFF
- TRBJ2-7 TRBV9 TRBD1 TGTGCCAGCAGCCCCCGGGACAGGCCCCGCGAGCAGTACTTC CASSPRDRPREQYF
- TRBJ2-7 TRBV5-4 TRBD2 TGTGCCAGCAGCTTGCGGACTAGCTCTACCTCCTACGAGCAGTACTTC CASSLRTSSTSYEQYF
few TRBJ2-5 TRBV19 - TGTGCCAGTAGCGATTCCGGGGGTCAAGAGACCCAGTACTTC CASSDSGGQETQYF
- TRBJ1-2 TRBV6-6 - TGTGCCAGCAGTCGACCCCCGGGACAACGTACCTATGGCTACACCTTC CASSRPPGQRTYGYTF
- TRBJ2-3 TRBV9 - TGTGCCAGCAGCCCCCAAGGCGGGGCCCGGGATACGCAGTATTTT CASSPQGGARDTQYF
- TRBJ2-3 TRBV6-6 TRBD2 TGTGCCAGCAGCTCCCTCCGGGGTAGCGGGAGTTGGGAAAGCACAGATACGCAGTATTTT CASSSLRGSGSWESTDTQYF
- TRBJ1-5 TRBV12-3/TRBV12-4 - TGTGCCAGCAGCTTGAGAGGGCATCAGCCCCAGCATTTT CASSLRGHQPQHF
- TRBJ2-4 TRBV2 - TGTGCCAGCAGTGAGGACAGAATAAACATTCAGTACTTC CASSEDRINIQYF
- TRBJ2-3 TRBV12-3/TRBV12-4 - TGTGCCAGCAGTTCTAACACAGATACGCAGTATTTT CASSSNTDTQYF
- TRBJ1-2 TRBV5-4 TRBD1 TGTGCCAGCAGCACATGGACAGGGGCGGCACGCGGCTACACCTTC CASSTWTGAARGYTF
- TRBJ1-5 TRBV5-1 TRBD1 TGCGCCAGCAGCCCGGGACAGCCGAATCAGCCCCAGCATTTT CASSPGQPNQPQHF
- TRBJ2-1 TRBV2 TRBD2 TGTGCCACCCGGGATGGAGCGGGGGGGCCGAACTACAATGAGCAGTTCTTC CATRDGAGGPNYNEQFF
- TRBJ2-1 TRBV4-3 TRBD2 TGCGCCAGCAGCCCAAGGACTAGCGGGAGGTTATACAATGAGCAGTTCTTC CASSPRTSGRLYNEQFF